One sample yielded the 16 T cell receptor beta chains listed below, sequenced in a study of blood T cell repertoires in COVID-19 (dated by TCRdb to the early 2020s). To prepare the library, the immunoSEQ multiplex PCR assay was applied. TCRdb obtained this table from immuneACCESS and retained in-frame rearrangements with V and J assigned. These tables miss some clones; where compared with another copy, unresolved V genes account for less than half of the shortfall, and the remainder is unexplained. The table for this sample lists 100,000 to 150,000 clones; 90% of them were counted only once. The ten largest clonotypes hold around 4% of the sample. The sample was peripheral blood. The receptor set was obtained from a woman aged 60-75 years with COVID-19, enrolled during active disease.

Notes on this clone: One end of the junction is discordant with germline, which a read error may explain. The V and J genes are TRBV30 and TRBJ2-3, with a tentative D call TRBD2 (6 bases). Germline V gene data show CDR1 as GTSNPN and CDR2 as SVGIG (reference sequence). This CDR3 is built from 11 residues. The CDR3 loop is CAWSGGVHGEF. The CDR3 region has the DNA TGTGCCTGGAGTGGCGGGGTCCACGGTGAATTT. Variable domain in full (rest from reference TRBV30 and TRBJ2-3): SQTIHQWPATLVQPVGSPLSLECTVEGTSNPNLYWYRQAAGRGLQLLFYSVGIGQISSEVPQNLSASRPQDRQFILSSKKLLLSDSGFYLCAWSGGVHGEFGPGTRLTVL.

This chain joins TRBV4-2 and TRBJ1-5, with D tentatively TRBD1 (5 bases). The CDR3 length is 17 residues. Between the trimmed V and J ends, which lost 7 bases and 9 bases, there was a span of 28 bases. Germline V lookup: CDR1 LGHNA, CDR2 YNFKEQ. CDR3 residues: CASTPTFAPRGKAPQHF. As DNA, the CDR3 is TGTGCCAGCACCCCGACCTTCGCACCAAGGGGCAAGGCGCCCCAGCATTTT.

This chain uses TRBV7-9 with TRBJ1-2; TRBD1 might be the D (6 bases). Trimming pared 4 bases from V and 1 base from J, leaving 13 bases between. The CDR3 covers 15 residues. Germline V gene sequence: CDR1 SEHNR, CDR2 FQNEAQ (reference sequence). The CDR3: CASSSVPGHNYGYTF. The CDR3 DNA reads as TGTGCCAGCAGCTCTGTCCCGGGACATAACTATGGCTACACCTTC.

CDR3 nucleotides: TGTGCCAGCAGTTACTCGCACGAGGGGGTCGAGCAGTACTTC. This translates into CASSYSHEGVEQYF. This sequence joins TRBV6-5 and TRBJ2-7; possible D gene TRBD1, 6 bases. This CDR3 has 14 amino acids. Trimming took off 0 bases at V and 6 bases at J, with 12 bases between the two ends. The germline CDR1 and CDR2 sequences are MNHEY and SVGAGI.

This sequence joins TRBV10-2 and TRBJ2-5; 13 bases fit TRBD2. Germline CDR1 reads WSHSY; CDR2 reads SAAADI. V was pared by 6 bases and J by 5 bases, with 9 bases of the junction left unmatched. The CDR3 is 16 amino acids. The CDR3 nucleotides read TGCGCCAGCAGCTTGACTAGCGGGGGGCCGGGGGAGACCCAGTACTTC. Protein product: CASSLTSGGPGETQYF.

The CDR3 here is CASSPPAAFPNTEAFF. The CDR3 region has the DNA TGTGCCAGCAGTCCCCCGGCGGCATTTCCGAACACTGAAGCTTTCTTT. The V gene is TRBV27, the J gene TRBJ1-1, with D uncertain. This CDR3 is 16 amino acids long. The ends were cut back, 5 bases at V and 1 base at J, with 17 bases in the middle. Per the germline V gene, CDR1 is MNHEY and CDR2 is SMNVEV (reference sequence).

The J gene is TRBJ2-1, the V gene TRBV6-5; TRBD1 aligns across 7 bases. The V gene end was trimmed by 6 bases and the J gene end by 4 bases; junction bases not matched to a gene: 9. CDR3 length: 15 amino acids. Per the germline V gene, CDR1 is MNHEY and CDR2 is SVGAGI. In DNA, the CDR3 is TGTGCCAGCAGGCCCCCCGACAGGGTTTACAATGAGCAGTTCTTC. Residues: CASRPPDRVYNEQFF.

The CDR3 region is CASTLGTGPPIGTEAFF. CDR3 bases: TGTGCCAGCACCCTTGGGACAGGGCCCCCCATCGGCACTGAAGCTTTCTTT. V and J are TRBV5-4 and TRBJ1-1; TRBD1 agrees at 9 bases. The CDR3 is made up of 17 amino acids. Per the germline V gene, CDR1 is SGHNT and CDR2 is YYREEE (reference sequence). With V trimmed by 6 bases and J by 4 bases, 16 bases remained unmatched. Together with reference TRBV5-4 and TRBJ1-1, the CDR3 gives the full variable domain: ETGVTQSPTHLIKTRGQQVTLRCSSQSGHNTVSWYQQALGQGPQFIFQYYREEENGRGNFPPRFSGLQFPNYSSELNVNALELDDSALYLCASTLGTGPPIGTEAFFGQGTRLTVV.

The chain uses TRBV7-2 and TRBJ1-1; TRBD1 matches at 8 bases. The junction had 6 bases not matched to a gene; V was cut back by 5 bases and J by 1 base. The CDR3 runs 15 residues. The V gene's germline CDR1 is SGHTA and CDR2 FQGNSA. Written as DNA, the CDR3 is TGTGCCAGCAGCCCGAACAGGGGGACGAACACTGAAGCTTTCTTT. Its protein product is CASSPNRGTNTEAFF.

The chain recombines TRBV14 with TRBJ2-1; a possible D gene is TRBD2 (6 bases). V lost 4 bases to trimming and J lost 5 bases, with 21 bases between them. Germline-derived CDR1 and CDR2 are SGHDN and FVKESK. This CDR3 has 17 residues. This chain's CDR3 is CASSPPLGGSFNNEQFF. The CDR3 coding sequence is TGTGCCAGCAGCCCCCCCCTCGGGGGAAGCTTTAACAATGAGCAGTTCTTC.

The chain employs TRBV9 and TRBJ2-7; perhaps TRBD1 as D (6 bases). CDR3 size: 14 residues. V was clipped by 4 bases and J by 5 bases, with 16 bases between them. From germline, CDR1 is SGDLS and CDR2 YYNGEE. The CDR3 reads CASSTGPGANEQYF. The CDR3 nucleotides are TGTGCCAGCAGCACTGGGCCAGGGGCTAACGAGCAGTACTTC.

This clone was seen just once. The chain uses TRBV7-6 and TRBJ2-7; 7 positions match TRBD2. Germline trimming cut 1 base from V and 3 bases from J; bases unmatched to any gene: 6. CDR1 and CDR2 from the germline V gene are SGHVS and FNYEAQ. CDR3 size: 15 residues. CDR3 DNA: TGTGCCAGCAGCTTAGAAGGGCGGGACTACTACGAGCAGTACTTC. It codes for CASSLEGRDYYEQYF.

The genes are TRBV2 and TRBJ1-2, with 7 bases fitting TRBD1. The CDR3 totals 14 residues. Losses at the gene ends were 6 bases for V and 6 bases for J; bases not matched to a gene: 10. Germline assignment: CDR1 SNHLY and CDR2 FYNNEI. The CDR3 DNA reads as TGTGCCAGCAGCTCAATTCAGGGGGTGGATGGCTACACCTTC. This codes for CASSSIQGVDGYTF.

This rearrangement joins TRBV7-9 to TRBJ2-1; D ambiguous. V lost 1 base, J lost 4 bases, and 11 bases lay in between. The germline gives CDR1 SEHNR, CDR2 FQNEAQ (reference sequence). This CDR3 contains 15 residues. The CDR3 reads CASSLVFSGYNEQFF. The CDR3 coding sequence is TGTGCCAGCAGCTTAGTTTTCTCGGGTTACAATGAGCAGTTCTTC.

This chain links TRBV6-2 or TRBV6-3 with TRBJ2-2, with 9 bases identical to TRBD2. Unmatched junction bases numbered 9, after V lost 4 bases and J lost 6 bases. CDR1 and CDR2 from the germline V gene are MNHEY and SVGEGT. CDR3 length equals 16 residues. The CDR3 is CASSSPSGAPPGELFF. The CDR3 DNA reads as TGTGCCAGCAGTTCACCTAGCGGGGCCCCCCCCGGGGAGCTGTTTTTT.

The DNA for the CDR3 is TGTGCCAGCAGCGTCGCAGGGCTGACAGGGGACACTGAAGCTTTCTTT. This gives the protein CASSVAGLTGDTEAFF. The chain uses TRBV11-1 and TRBJ1-1; 8 nucleotides align to TRBD1. The germline V gene encodes CDR1 SGHAT and CDR2 FQDESV (reference sequence). V shed 5 bases, J shed 3 bases, and the junction held 11 bases outside the gene matches. CDR3 length: 16 amino acids.